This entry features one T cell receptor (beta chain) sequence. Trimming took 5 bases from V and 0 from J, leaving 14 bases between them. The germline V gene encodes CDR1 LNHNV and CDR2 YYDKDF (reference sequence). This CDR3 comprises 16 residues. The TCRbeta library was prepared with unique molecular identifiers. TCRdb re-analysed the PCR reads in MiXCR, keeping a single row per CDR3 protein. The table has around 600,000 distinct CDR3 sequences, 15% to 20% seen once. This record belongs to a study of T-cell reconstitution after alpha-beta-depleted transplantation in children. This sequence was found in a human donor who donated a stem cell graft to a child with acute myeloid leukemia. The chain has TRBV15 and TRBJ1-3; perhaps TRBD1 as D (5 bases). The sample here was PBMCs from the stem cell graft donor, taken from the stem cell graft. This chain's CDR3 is CATSGTGIISGNTIYF. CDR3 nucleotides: TGTGCCACCAGCGGCACAGGCATAATCTCTGGAAACACCATATATTTT.